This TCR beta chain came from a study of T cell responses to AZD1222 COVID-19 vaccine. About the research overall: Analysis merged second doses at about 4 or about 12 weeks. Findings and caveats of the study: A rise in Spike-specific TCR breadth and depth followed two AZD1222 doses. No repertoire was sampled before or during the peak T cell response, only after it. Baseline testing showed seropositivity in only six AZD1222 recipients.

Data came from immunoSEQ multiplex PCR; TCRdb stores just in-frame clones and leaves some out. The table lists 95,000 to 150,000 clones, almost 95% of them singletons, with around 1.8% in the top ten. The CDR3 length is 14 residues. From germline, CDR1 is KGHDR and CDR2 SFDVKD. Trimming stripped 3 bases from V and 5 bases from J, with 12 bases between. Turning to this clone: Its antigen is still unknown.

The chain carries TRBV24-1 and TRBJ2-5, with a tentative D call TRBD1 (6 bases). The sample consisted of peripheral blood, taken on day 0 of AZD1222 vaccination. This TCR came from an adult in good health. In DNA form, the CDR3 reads TGTGCCACCAGTGATCCGCGGACAGCGGAGACCCAGTACTTC. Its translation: CATSDPRTAETQYF.